A selection of T cell receptor beta chains follows, all from one sample in a study of T cell responses to AZD1222 COVID-19 vaccine. Clones were read by immunoSEQ multiplex PCR, and TCRdb kept only the in-frame ones, dropping some. The sample includes about 150,000 clones, 80% to 95% seen only once; the top ten take roughly 2.3%. Here the sequenced sample was peripheral blood, taken on day 0 of AZD1222 vaccination. These receptors all come from an adult in good health. Both conserved end residues are part of each CDR3. Each record gives: V gene, J gene, clone size, D gene, CDR3 DNA, CDR3 protein. A D gene is named only where the DNA matches it firmly. Size values are once, few and many counts, or a class for expanded clones, and some rows have none.

TRBV7-2	TRBJ1-4	once	-	TGTGCCAGCAGCTTCTCGGGGAATCGGGAAAAACTGTTTTTT	CASSFSGNREKLFF
TRBV9	TRBJ1-1	-	TRBD1	TGTGCCAGCAGAGGGACAGAGAACACTGAAGCTTTCTTT	CASRGTENTEAFF
TRBV5-1	TRBJ2-3	-	TRBD2	TGCGCCAGCAGCTTGGCCCGTCTAGCGGGGGGGGCAGATACGCAGTATTTT	CASSLARLAGGADTQYF
TRBV11-3	TRBJ2-7	-	-	TGTGCCAGCAGCTTAGAGACGCGACTTCCACCTCTCTACGAGCAGTACTTC	CASSLETRLPPLYEQYF
TRBV4-3	TRBJ1-1	-	-	TGCGCCAGCAGCCAAGACGGGGACACTGAAGCTTTCTTT	CASSQDGDTEAFF
TRBV27	TRBJ2-5	-	TRBD1	TGTGCCAGTCAACGACAGGGCCAAGAGACCCAGTACTTC	CASQRQGQETQYF
TRBV3-1/TRBV3-2	TRBJ2-7	-	TRBD2	TGTGCCAGCGGAGGAGGGACTAGCGGGACTTACGAGCAGTACTTC	CASGGGTSGTYEQYF
TRBV5-6	TRBJ1-2	-	TRBD1	TGTGCCAGCAGCTCTGACAGGGGGGGCTATGGCTACACCTTC	CASSSDRGGYGYTF
TRBV12-3/TRBV12-4	TRBJ2-7	-	-	TGTGCCAGCAGTTTATCAGGCTACGAGCAGTACTTC	CASSLSGYEQYF
TRBV27	TRBJ2-1	few	TRBD2	TGTGCCAGCAGTTTAACGAGGACTAGCGGGACACCGGGGGAGCAGTTCTTC	CASSLTRTSGTPGEQFF
TRBV6-2/TRBV6-3	TRBJ2-3	-	-	TGTGCCAGCAGCCCATTCGAGGGGAAAATCACAGATACGCAGTATTTT	CASSPFEGKITDTQYF
TRBV18	TRBJ1-1	-	-	TGTGCCAGCTCACCAATTGGACAGCTGAACACTGAAGCTTTCTTT	CASSPIGQLNTEAFF
TRBV19	TRBJ2-4	-	-	TGTGCCAGTAGTCCACAGGCCGCACTAGCCAAAAACATTCAGTACTTC	CASSPQAALAKNIQYF
TRBV4-1	TRBJ2-2	-	-	TGCGCCAGCAGCCAGCTCACCGGGACCAACACCGGGGAGCTGTTTTTT	CASSQLTGTNTGELFF
TRBV11-2	TRBJ1-2	few	TRBD1	TGTGCCAGCAGCTGGGGACAGGGGGCCTATGGCTACACCTTC	CASSWGQGAYGYTF
TRBV19	TRBJ2-2	-	TRBD2	TGTGCCAGCAAGGCTACTAGCGGGAACACCGGGGAGCTGTTTTTT	CASKATSGNTGELFF
TRBV3-1/TRBV3-2	TRBJ2-1	-	-	TGTGCCAGCAGCCAAGATGAGGCGGGCTCCTACAATGAGCAGTTCTTC	CASSQDEAGSYNEQFF
TRBV7-2	TRBJ2-1	-	-	TGTGCCAGCAGCTTAGTTGGAGGGTTCGATGAGCAGTTCTTC	CASSLVGGFDEQFF
TRBV5-5	TRBJ2-7	-	TRBD1	TGTGCCAGCAGCCCGGACAGGGTGGGTGCCTACGAGCAGTACTTC	CASSPDRVGAYEQYF